This TCR beta chain was sequenced for a study of blood T cell repertoires in COVID-19. Turning to the study itself: Collection of acute and convalescent COVID-19 samples took place in the United States, Italy and Spain. Sources were T cells, B-cell-depleted T cells, or PBMCs; the material itself was cDNA or gDNA.

Germline V CDR1 and CDR2: SGHTA, FQGNSA. Deletions cut 3 bases from V and 0 bases from J, with 20 bases between. The CDR3 runs to 18 residues. Authors' processing steps: Scientists estimated how many nucleated cells there were by amplifying reference gene primers. Data came from immunoSEQ multiplex PCR; TCRdb stores just in-frame clones and leaves some out. The D gene and trimming were derived from the DNA, and the V and J assignments and clone size from that table. The profile covers roughly 57,000 clones, with 60% to 85% appearing a single time and 3.2% taken by the ten largest. The chain joins TRBV7-2 to TRBJ1-1; no clear D gene. The sequence derives from a man in his fifties or sixties with acute or convalescent COVID-19. Sample: peripheral blood. DNA for the CDR3: TGTGCCAGCAGCTTTTGGCTCCGACCAGGATACATGAACACTGAAGCTTTCTTT. Translating it yields CASSFWLRPGYMNTEAFF.